This is a list of T cell receptor beta chains from one sample in a study of T cells in Graves' hyperthyroidism and ophthalmopathy. One entry per CDR3 protein results from TCRdb running MiXCR on the multiplex PCR reads. The table has around 570,000 distinct CDR3 sequences, about 20% seen once; the top ten hold about 50%. Sample: blood. The receptors come from a man aged 35 to 55 with Graves' ophthalmopathy. CDR3s include the opening cysteine and the closing phenylalanine or tryptophan. The D gene is left open where the match is weak. Size is stated for part of the rows, as once, few or many counts, or as a class when the clone is expanded.

>once|TRBJ1-6|.|TRBV27
CASSIDSNSPPHF
TGTGCCAGCAGTATAGACAGTAATTCACCCCCCCACTTT
>few|TRBJ2-1|.|TRBV7-9
CASSHTHGTYNEQFF
TGTGCCAGCAGCCATACCCACGGGACGTACAATGAGCAGTTCTTC
>many|TRBJ1-1|TRBD1|TRBV28
CASSLPTGAFF
TGTGCCAGCAGTTTGCCGACAGGGGCTTTCTTT
>.|TRBJ2-7|TRBD2|TRBV6-2/TRBV6-3
CASKNSGAYEQYF
TGTGCCAGCAAGAATAGCGGGGCCTACGAGCAGTACTTC
>.|TRBJ2-7|.|TRBV7-2
CASSLEKGWQYF
TGTGCCAGCAGCTTAGAGAAGGGGTGGCAGTACTTC
>few|TRBJ2-1|.|TRBV13
CASSLGRNPPDEQFF
TGTGCCAGCAGCCTCGGACGAAACCCTCCCGATGAGCAGTTCTTC
>many|TRBJ2-7|.|TRBV2
CASSAPSTEQYF
TGTGCCAGCAGCGCCCCCTCCACCGAGCAGTACTTC
>.|TRBJ2-6|TRBD2|TRBV13
CASSLEGTRANVLTF
TGTGCCAGCAGCTTAGAAGGGACTAGGGCCAACGTCCTGACTTTC
>few|TRBJ2-1|TRBD1|TRBV15
CATSPRDRGFGGSSYNEQFF
TGTGCCACCAGCCCGCGGGACAGGGGTTTTGGGGGGAGCTCCTACAATGAGCAGTTCTTC
>.|TRBJ2-5|TRBD2|TRBV20-1
CSAITQRGGRRETQYF
TGCAGTGCTATTACCCAGCGGGGGGGCCGCCGGGAGACCCAGTACTTC
>many|TRBJ2-6|TRBD1|TRBV11-2
CASRLTGAGANVLTF
TGTGCCAGCAGATTGACAGGGGCTGGGGCCAACGTCCTGACTTTC
>many|TRBJ2-5|TRBD2|TRBV2
CASSIRLAGDGYF
TGTGCCAGCAGTATACGACTAGCGGGAGATGGTTACTTC
>.|TRBJ1-6|.|TRBV27
CASSFGQTNSPLHF
TGTGCCAGCAGTTTTGGGCAGACTAATTCACCCCTCCACTTT
>.|TRBJ1-1|.|TRBV18
CASSPSGGENTEAFF
TGTGCCAGCTCACCTTCTGGGGGGGAGAACACTGAAGCTTTCTTT
>few|TRBJ1-6|TRBD1|TRBV2
CAGGGQGRNSPLHF
TGTGCCGGGGGGGGACAGGGAAGGAATTCACCCCTCCACTTT
>many|TRBJ1-1|TRBD1|TRBV7-2
CASSFVRGAGGAFF
TGTGCCAGCAGCTTTGTAAGGGGCGCAGGGGGTGCTTTCTTT
>.|TRBJ2-1|.|TRBV20-1
CSAPPAGANEQFF
TGCAGTGCACCACCGGCGGGTGCGAATGAGCAGTTCTTC
>many|TRBJ2-3|.|TRBV20-1
CSARVPSGADTQYF
TGCAGTGCTAGGGTCCCGAGTGGCGCAGATACGCAGTATTTT
>.|TRBJ2-3|.|TRBV7-8
CASSLGSPRGTDTQYF
TGTGCCAGCAGCTTAGGGAGTCCCCGGGGCACAGATACGCAGTATTTT
>.|TRBJ2-5|.|TRBV29-1
CSVEKNVLRTQYF
TGCAGCGTTGAAAAGAACGTCCTACGGACCCAGTACTTC
>many|TRBJ2-1|.|TRBV29-1
CSVEDLKGERPYNEQFF
TGCAGCGTTGAAGATCTAAAGGGTGAACGCCCCTACAATGAGCAGTTCTTC
>many|TRBJ2-3|TRBD1|TRBV6-1
CASRNRDRDTQYF
TGTGCCAGCAGAAACCGGGACAGAGATACGCAGTATTTT
>many|TRBJ1-2|.|TRBV3-1
CASSPASGGGYTF
TGTGCCAGCAGTCCCGCCTCCGGCGGTGGCTACACCTTC
>few|TRBJ2-1|TRBD2|TRBV4-1
CASSHPISGGYNEQFF
TGCGCCAGCAGCCACCCAATTAGCGGGGGGTACAATGAGCAGTTCTTC
>many|TRBJ2-5|.|TRBV28
CASRQTGRETQYF
TGTGCCAGCAGACAGACAGGTCGAGAGACCCAGTACTTC
>many|TRBJ2-7|.|TRBV20-1
CSAIGTVYEQYF
TGCAGTGCTATTGGGACGGTCTACGAGCAGTACTTC
>many|TRBJ2-6|.|TRBV7-8
CASSLEGAGANVLTF
TGTGCCAGCAGCTTAGAAGGTGCTGGGGCCAACGTCCTGACTTTC
>many|TRBJ2-7|TRBD2|TRBV13
CASSRSGRARSYEQYF
TGTGCCAGCAGCCGTAGCGGGAGGGCCCGTTCCTACGAGCAGTACTTC
>few|TRBJ2-1|TRBD2|TRBV25-1
CASSAGGYGGGSFGVEQFF
TGTGCCAGCAGTGCCGGGGGGTATGGGGGAGGATCTTTTGGGGTTGAGCAGTTCTTC
>.|TRBJ2-3|TRBD2|TRBV27
CASSFGLAGDFADTQYF
TGTGCCAGCAGTTTCGGACTAGCGGGAGATTTTGCAGATACGCAGTATTTT
>few|TRBJ2-3|TRBD2|TRBV5-6
CASSLLAGVGDTQYF
TGTGCCAGCAGCTTGTTAGCGGGAGTTGGAGATACGCAGTATTTT
>many|TRBJ1-2|TRBD1|TRBV5-1
CASSSGQGDGYTF
TGTGCCAGCAGCTCGGGACAGGGAGATGGCTACACCTTC
>.|TRBJ2-3|TRBD1|TRBV5-1
CASSFDRGDDTQYF
TGCGCCAGCAGCTTTGACAGGGGGGATGATACGCAGTATTTT
>few|TRBJ2-2|.|TRBV10-3
CAISESRSPNTGELFF
TGTGCCATCAGTGAGTCCAGATCTCCGAACACCGGGGAGCTGTTTTTT
>few|TRBJ2-7|.|TRBV29-1
CSVTGGTHSYEQYF
TGCAGCGTTACTGGAGGGACCCACTCCTACGAGCAGTACTTC
>few|TRBJ1-4|.|TRBV5-1
CASSLINGRDEKLFF
TGCGCCAGCAGCTTGATCAACGGCAGGGACGAAAAACTGTTTTTT
>once|TRBJ2-1|TRBD1|TRBV19
CASSVRDRVDNEQFF
TGTGCCAGTAGTGTCCGAGACAGGGTGGATAATGAGCAGTTCTTC
>.|TRBJ2-3|.|TRBV27
CASSYGQDTQYF
TGTGCCAGCAGTTACGGACAAGATACGCAGTATTTT
>.|TRBJ2-4|.|TRBV20-1
CSARDSAKNIQYF
TGCAGTGCTAGAGACAGTGCTAAAAACATTCAGTACTTC
>few|TRBJ2-2|TRBD1|TRBV25-1
CASSLDRRLATGELFF
TGTGCCAGCAGCTTGGACAGGCGCTTAGCAACCGGGGAGCTGTTTTTT
>once|TRBJ2-7|TRBD2|TRBV19
CASSISRISGGNSYEQYF
TGTGCCAGTAGTATATCTCGCATTAGCGGGGGGAACTCCTACGAGCAGTACTTC
>few|TRBJ1-5|TRBD1|TRBV19
CASSTPGGRGGQPQHF
TGTGCCAGTAGTACCCCAGGGGGCAGGGGCGGTCAGCCCCAGCATTTT
>few|TRBJ2-1|TRBD2|TRBV28
CASSFELAGVNEQFF
TGTGCCAGCAGTTTTGAACTAGCGGGTGTCAATGAGCAGTTCTTC
>many|TRBJ1-1|.|TRBV7-2
CASSLREGPAFF
TGTGCCAGCAGCTTAAGGGAGGGCCCAGCTTTCTTT
>.|TRBJ1-1|.|TRBV6-1
CASRPLAVGPLNTEAFF
TGTGCCAGCAGACCCCTGGCGGTTGGTCCCTTGAACACTGAAGCTTTCTTT
>.|TRBJ2-3|TRBD1|TRBV30
CAWRGQGTGYQYF
TGTGCCTGGAGAGGACAGGGCACCGGTTACCAGTATTTT
>.|TRBJ1-5|.|TRBV5-1
CASSLGSQGPGGNQPQHF
TGCGCCAGCAGCTTAGGGTCTCAGGGACCCGGGGGCAATCAGCCCCAGCATTTT
>.|TRBJ1-1|.|TRBV9
CASSRRDTEAFF
TGTGCCAGCAGCCGACGGGACACTGAAGCTTTCTTT
>.|TRBJ2-2|.|TRBV7-2
CASSFSGRAGELFF
TGTGCCAGCAGCTTTAGCGGTAGGGCCGGGGAGCTGTTTTTT
>few|TRBJ2-5|.|TRBV6-2/TRBV6-3
CASSYGAITQETQYF
TGTGCCAGCAGTTATGGGGCTATAACACAAGAGACCCAGTACTTC
>.|TRBJ2-4|.|TRBV18
CASSPQRDIQYF
TGTGCCAGCTCACCACAACGGGACATTCAGTACTTC
>.|TRBJ2-7|TRBD2|TRBV20-1
CSARDGAASGKYEQYF
TGCAGTGCTAGAGATGGTGCGGCTAGCGGGAAGTACGAGCAGTACTTC
>.|TRBJ2-7|TRBD2|TRBV7-6
CASSPLGAKTGGQYF
TGTGCCAGCAGCCCCCTCGGGGCTAAAACGGGGGGGCAGTACTTC
>few|TRBJ1-2|.|TRBV20-1
CSARDRRWQLYGYTF
TGCAGTGCTAGAGATCGCCGCTGGCAGCTTTATGGCTACACCTTC
>few|TRBJ1-3|.|TRBV5-1
CASSSGPSGNTIYF
TGCGCCAGCAGTTCCGGCCCTTCTGGAAACACCATATATTTT
>few|TRBJ1-6|TRBD1|TRBV20-1
CSAREITTGENSPLHF
TGCAGTGCTAGAGAAATCACCACAGGGGAAAATTCACCCCTCCACTTT
>many|TRBJ2-2|.|TRBV2
CASATGLANTGELFF
TGTGCCAGCGCCACAGGGCTCGCGAACACCGGGGAGCTGTTTTTT
>many|TRBJ1-1|.|TRBV6-2/TRBV6-3
CASSTWGDLNTEAFF
TGTGCCAGCAGTACCTGGGGGGACCTGAACACTGAAGCTTTCTTT
>few|TRBJ1-3|TRBD1|TRBV29-1
CSVPDRAGEDTIYF
TGCAGCGTTCCTGACAGGGCCGGGGAAGACACCATATATTTT
>few|TRBJ2-5|TRBD1|TRBV9
CASSPRQGAGETQYF
TGTGCCAGCAGCCCCCGACAGGGGGCAGGGGAGACCCAGTACTTC